This T cell receptor beta chain derives from a study of graft-versus-host responses after intestinal transplantation. The overall study: Transplants given to recipients were multivisceral, liver-intestinal, or isolated intestinal. Recipients uniformly received anti-thymocyte globulin induction, followed by tacrolimus and steroids for around 3 years.

TCRdb keeps only in-frame clones here, not all; method: immunoSEQ multiplex PCR. The sample gives under 55,000 clones, 90% to 95% of which show up once; around 4.8% is in the top ten. The CDR3 totals 15 residues. Germline V gene sequence: CDR1 MNHEY, CDR2 SVGAGI. The trim removed 6 bases at V and 2 bases at J, leaving 6 bases unmatched. On this clone itself: The target antigen is unknown.

The study, taken as a whole, reports: Peak circulating GvH clone levels tracked with early post-transplant HvG declines.

This chain joins TRBV6-5 and TRBJ2-7, with 11 bases that match TRBD2. This specimen was PBMCs, taken 524 days after transplant. The sequence came from a human patient who received an intestinal transplant, so some T cells may come from the graft donor. The CDR3 loop is CASRVSGRATYEQYF. The CDR3 coding sequence is TGTGCCAGCAGGGTTAGCGGGAGGGCTACCTACGAGCAGTACTTC.